These T cell receptor beta chains were read from a single sample in a study of shared clonotypes between healthy human individuals. Here immunoSEQ multiplex PCR was the method, and the copy in TCRdb shows in-frame clones only, minus some. The repertoire holds under 550,000 clones, about 96% seen once, with 0.05% to 0.07% in the top ten. Material: naive CD4+ T cells sorted from blood. The receptor set was obtained from a woman younger than 45 in good health. The CDR3 runs from the conserved cysteine through the conserved F or W. The D gene is left open where the match is weak. The listing skips clone size in some rows; elsewhere it reads once, few, many or a size class.

J	size	V	D	CDR3	DNA
TRBJ2-5	-	TRBV18	-	CASSPRGSQETQYF	TGTGCCAGCTCACCGAGGGGTTCCCAAGAGACCCAGTACTTC
TRBJ1-4	once	TRBV6-5	-	CASSYWDGWNEKLFF	TGTGCCAGCAGTTACTGGGACGGCTGGAATGAAAAACTGTTTTTT
TRBJ1-5	-	TRBV28	TRBD1	CASRTGGWNNQPQHF	TGTGCCAGCCGGACAGGGGGCTGGAACAATCAGCCCCAGCATTTT
TRBJ1-2	-	TRBV11-2	-	CASSLDWEGFYGYTF	TGTGCCAGCAGCTTAGACTGGGAGGGGTTCTATGGCTACACCTTC
TRBJ2-7	-	TRBV18	TRBD1	CASSPGQGSYEQYF	TGTGCCAGCTCACCGGGACAGGGAAGTTACGAGCAGTACTTC
TRBJ2-3	-	TRBV28	-	CASSFIVSGRTDTQYF	TGTGCCAGCAGTTTTATCGTTTCAGGAAGAACAGATACGCAGTATTTT
TRBJ1-1	-	TRBV6-5	-	CASSYAGEANTEAFF	TGTGCCAGCAGTTACGCCGGGGAGGCGAACACTGAAGCTTTCTTT
TRBJ2-7	-	TRBV7-8	-	CASSLGPRDAGAGQYF	TGTGCCAGCAGCTTAGGCCCCCGGGACGCTGGAGCGGGGCAGTACTTC
TRBJ2-1	-	TRBV10-1	TRBD2	CASSGGLAGGGDEQFF	TGCGCCAGCAGTGGGGGACTAGCGGGAGGCGGCGATGAGCAGTTCTTC
TRBJ2-3	-	TRBV5-1	-	CASSFTSVADTQYF	TGCGCCAGCAGCTTCACTAGTGTGGCAGATACGCAGTATTTT
TRBJ1-1	-	TRBV5-1	-	CASSPRGDTYTEAFF	TGCGCCAGCTCCCCGCGGGGGGACACGTACACTGAAGCTTTCTTT
TRBJ1-4	-	TRBV6-1	TRBD1	CASSGTGGNNEKLFF	TGTGCCAGCAGTGGTACAGGGGGAAATAATGAAAAACTGTTTTTT
TRBJ2-1	-	TRBV7-9	TRBD2	CASSESGVLAGYNEQFF	TGTGCCAGCAGCGAGTCGGGGGTATTAGCGGGTTACAATGAGCAGTTCTTC
TRBJ1-2	once	TRBV7-8	-	CASSSPGGAGYGYTF	TGTGCCAGCAGCTCCCCCGGGGGGGCTGGGTATGGCTACACCTTC
TRBJ2-7	-	TRBV18	TRBD2	CASSPGTRGDEQYF	TGTGCCAGCTCGCCCGGGACTAGAGGGGACGAGCAGTACTTC
TRBJ1-3	-	TRBV2	TRBD1	CASSGRDRGFSVTGNTIYF	TGTGCCAGCAGTGGCCGGGACAGGGGATTTTCTGTGACTGGAAACACCATATATTTT
TRBJ2-7	once	TRBV14	-	CASSQVGHPYEQYF	TGTGCCAGCAGCCAAGTGGGGCACCCCTACGAGCAGTACTTC
TRBJ2-1	-	TRBV28	TRBD2	CASSYGLAGVDEQFF	TGTGCCAGCAGTTACGGACTAGCGGGAGTCGATGAGCAGTTCTTC
TRBJ2-7	-	TRBV5-1	TRBD2	CASSLGTSGSGYEQYF	TGCGCCAGCAGCTTGGGGACTAGCGGGAGTGGCTACGAGCAGTACTTC
TRBJ2-7	-	TRBV4-2	-	CASSQDRALGSYEQYF	TGTGCCAGCAGCCAAGATCGAGCGTTAGGTTCCTACGAGCAGTACTTC
TRBJ2-2	once	TRBV6-1	-	CASKGTPNAGELFF	TGTGCCAGCAAGGGCACCCCGAACGCCGGGGAGCTGTTTTTT
TRBJ2-2	-	TRBV5-1	TRBD2	CASSFSAGDIGELFF	TGCGCCAGCAGCTTTTCAGCGGGAGATATCGGGGAGCTGTTTTTT
TRBJ1-5	-	TRBV6-1	-	CASSAILRGPGGDQPQHF	TGTGCCAGCAGTGCGATACTCCGGGGGCCCGGAGGGGATCAGCCCCAGCATTTT
TRBJ1-5	-	TRBV28	TRBD1	CAIQGGGYQPQHF	TGTGCCATCCAGGGAGGGGGCTATCAGCCCCAGCATTTT
TRBJ1-3	-	TRBV2	-	CASSGEGPGNTIYF	TGTGCCAGCAGTGGGGAAGGTCCTGGAAACACCATATATTTT
TRBJ2-3	-	TRBV5-1	-	CASSLGSPRSDTQYF	TGCGCCAGCAGCTTGGGCTCACCGAGATCAGATACGCAGTATTTT
TRBJ1-1	-	TRBV7-3	-	CASSLGTLMNTEAFF	TGTGCCAGCAGCCTAGGGACATTAATGAACACTGAAGCTTTCTTT
TRBJ2-1	-	TRBV7-2	-	CASSSRGNNEQFF	TGTGCCAGCAGCTCCCGAGGAAACAATGAGCAGTTCTTC
TRBJ2-7	-	TRBV6-1	-	CASSGGDTGSYEQYF	TGTGCCAGCAGTGGGGGAGACACCGGCTCCTACGAGCAGTACTTC
TRBJ2-7	-	TRBV5-1	TRBD1	CASSRDSYEQYF	TGCGCCAGCAGCCGGGACAGTTACGAGCAGTACTTC
TRBJ2-7	-	TRBV18	TRBD2	CASSLGTNYEQYF	TGTGCCAGCTCACTTGGGACTAATTACGAGCAGTACTTC
TRBJ2-1	-	TRBV10-3	-	CAISFPLGEQFF	TGTGCCATCAGCTTCCCATTGGGTGAGCAGTTCTTC
TRBJ1-5	-	TRBV18	-	CASSPPSINQPQHF	TGTGCCAGCTCACCACCATCAATAAATCAGCCCCAGCATTTT
TRBJ1-1	-	TRBV2	-	CASIREGGTEAFF	TGTGCCAGCATAAGGGAGGGCGGCACTGAAGCTTTCTTT
TRBJ1-5	-	TRBV2	-	CASQGSSNQPQHF	TGTGCCAGCCAGGGGTCTAGCAATCAGCCCCAGCATTTT
TRBJ1-3	-	TRBV6-5	-	CASSPRGTGNTIYF	TGTGCCAGCAGCCCTCGGGGGACTGGAAACACCATATATTTT
TRBJ2-7	-	TRBV7-9	TRBD2	CASSLVAAGGPYEQYF	TGTGCCAGCAGCTTAGTGGCGGCGGGAGGGCCCTACGAGCAGTACTTC
TRBJ2-1	-	TRBV19	TRBD1	CASGTGFSNEQFF	TGTGCCAGTGGGACAGGGTTTTCCAATGAGCAGTTCTTC
TRBJ2-1	-	TRBV19	-	CASSAAVTSYNEQFF	TGTGCCAGTAGTGCGGCGGTAACCTCCTACAATGAGCAGTTCTTC
TRBJ2-7	-	TRBV28	-	CASQGYEQYF	TGTGCCAGCCAGGGCTACGAGCAGTACTTC
TRBJ1-3	-	TRBV9	-	CASSVAEPNTIYF	TGTGCCAGCAGCGTAGCTGAGCCGAACACCATATATTTT
TRBJ2-7	-	TRBV13	TRBD2	CASSLGLAVYEQYF	TGTGCCAGCAGCTTAGGACTAGCGGTCTACGAGCAGTACTTC
TRBJ1-1	-	TRBV28	-	CASSSRPGLTEAFF	TGTGCCAGCAGTTCTCGGCCGGGGCTCACTGAAGCTTTCTTT
TRBJ2-2	-	TRBV7-9	TRBD1	CASSPGQGGTGELFF	TGTGCCAGCAGCCCGGGACAGGGAGGGACCGGGGAGCTGTTTTTT
TRBJ2-6	once	TRBV4-1	-	CASSQEIGRMSSGANVLTF	TGCGCCAGCAGCCAAGAGATTGGGAGAATGAGCTCTGGGGCCAACGTCCTGACTTTC
TRBJ2-2	once	TRBV7-6	-	CASSLVTNTSNTGELFF	TGTGCCAGCAGCTTAGTAACGAATACTTCGAACACCGGGGAGCTGTTTTTT
TRBJ1-2	-	TRBV18	TRBD1	CASSPDRDYGYTF	TGTGCCAGCTCACCAGACAGGGACTATGGCTACACCTTC
TRBJ2-5	-	TRBV6-1	-	CASSVHGSQETQYF	TGTGCCAGCAGTGTACACGGATCCCAAGAGACCCAGTACTTC
TRBJ2-7	-	TRBV27	-	CASSFTGYEQYF	TGTGCCAGCAGTTTTACCGGGTACGAGCAGTACTTC
TRBJ1-4	-	TRBV7-9	-	CASSLVSGNEKLFF	TGTGCCAGCAGCTTAGTGTCGGGTAATGAAAAACTGTTTTTT
TRBJ2-7	-	TRBV6-1	TRBD2	CASSEGSGAYEQYF	TGTGCCAGCAGTGAAGGTAGCGGGGCCTACGAGCAGTACTTC
TRBJ2-7	-	TRBV5-4	-	CASTPREFPYEQYF	TGTGCCAGCACCCCCCGGGAGTTTCCCTACGAGCAGTACTTC
TRBJ1-4	once	TRBV29-1	-	CSVDRLAGNEKLFF	TGCAGCGTTGATCGTCTGGCAGGGAATGAAAAACTGTTTTTT